What follows describes a single TCR beta chain. Antigen: not known. The V end lost 4 bases, the J end lost 7 bases, and 23 bases lay between the germline ends. CDR3 size: 17 residues. Germline assignment: CDR1 MNHNS and CDR2 SASEGT. Constant-segment primers were used for 5'RACE, and the resulting TCR alpha and TCR beta cDNA libraries carried sample barcodes and UMIs. TCRdb reprocessed the 5' RACE reads via MiXCR and lists one record per CDR3 protein. The sample lists some 350,000 distinct CDR3 sequences; more than 15% were seen once. This sample is part of a study of T-cell memory formation after mild COVID-19. The study, taken as a whole, reports: Among CD4+ contracting clones, most were CM and EM, and CD8+ ones EMRA. Clones that shrank (day 15 to 85) were balanced CD4/CD8, whereas later expanders leaned CD4+.

Sequencing was done on a sample of PBMCs or a T cell subset sorted from them (not recorded which). The clonotype comes from a young man who had mild COVID-19 (a few samples of this study predate the infection). Cell type and time point are not known. The genes are TRBV6-1 and TRBJ1-5; a possible D gene is TRBD1 (6 bases). DNA for the CDR3: TGTGCCAGCAGTGCTCCCGTTACAGGGAGTGCGGGCCAGCCCCAGCATTTT. As protein: CASSAPVTGSAGQPQHF.